This entry concerns a single T cell receptor (beta chain). Assay: immunoSEQ multiplex PCR; the TCRdb copy retains only in-frame clones and omits some. This table holds some 10,000 clones. This entry belongs to a study of synovial regulatory T cells in juvenile arthritis. Germline CDR1 and CDR2: SGHVS and FQNEAQ. The CDR3 has 13 amino acids. The nucleotide record is missing. The chain employs TRBV7-8 and TRBJ2-3; TCRdb's assignment of TRBD2 cannot be checked, as there is no DNA. The TCR comes from a donor younger than 30 with juvenile idiopathic arthritis. Sequenced: Treg cells from blood. Subset defined: remaining (HLA-DR-negative) circulating blood Treg cells. The CDR3 loop is CASSYEGYYTQYF.